This T cell receptor (beta chain) was retrieved from a study of blood T cell repertoires in COVID-19. Study-level information: T cells, B-cell-depleted T cells, or PBMCs supplied cDNA or gDNA.

V was pared by 7 bases and J by 4 bases, with 9 bases of the junction left unmatched. This CDR3 contains 14 residues. Germline V CDR1 and CDR2: SGHRS, YFSETQ. Original data processing: For nucleated cells, counts were estimated from reference gene primer amplification. Libraries were prepared by immunoSEQ multiplex PCR; TCRdb keeps only in-frame clonotypes and omits some of them. The DNA gave D and trimming, while V, J and clone size come from that table. In the table there are 130,000 to 150,000 clones, around four fifths of which are singletons. V and J are TRBV5-1 and TRBJ2-5; 8 nucleotides align to TRBD2. Sequenced material: peripheral blood. This sequence was found in a woman in her thirties or forties with active or convalescent COVID-19. CDR3 loop: CASSQAGARETQYF. CDR3 DNA: TGCGCCAGCTCCCAAGCGGGGGCTCGAGAGACCCAGTACTTC. Variable domain in full (rest from reference TRBV5-1 and TRBJ2-5): KAGVTQTPRYLIKTRGQQVTLSCSPISGHRSVSWYQQTPGQGLQFLFEYFSETQRNKGNFPGRFSGRQFSNSRSEMNVSTLELGDSALYLCASSQAGARETQYFGPGTRLLVL.